Sequencing of this T cell receptor beta chain was carried out in a study of blood T cell repertoires in COVID-19 (dated by TCRdb to the early 2020s). About the full investigation: The collaborator samples originated in the United States, Italy and Spain and spanned the acute and convalescent phases of COVID-19. The repertoires were released in a freely available public database meant as a resource for research on the immune response to SARS-CoV-2. Where HLA class I and class II types were available, the types were taken from metadata supplied by the sample provider, not from assay-based typing. Deeply sampled blood TCRbeta repertoires from subjects exposed to, actively infected with, or recovered from COVID-19 were included in the dataset. Sample metadata almost always included a de-identified subject ID, COVID-19 status, age in years and sex. Samples came from the ongoing ImmuneRACE study (first 160 participants) plus 1,254 subjects from 6 global collaborators. The material from the prospective study consisted of cDNA or gDNA derived from T cells, B-cell-depleted T cells, or PBMCs. Overall study results and their limits: The quantity of clinical and demographic metadata differed by source and by participant and was supplied without curation.

The immunoSEQ Assay, a bias-controlled multiplex PCR, was used to amplify TCRbeta CDR3 regions from genomic DNA. As for the authors' bioinformatics: Within the assay, amplification of reference gene primers was used to estimate how many nucleated cells each sample contained. To quantify the absolute abundance of each unique TCRbeta CDR3 rearrangement, sequence reads were collapsed and filtered. For each sample, productive Simpson clonality was calculated as the square root of Simpson's diversity index across productive rearrangements. The clones in this table, taken by TCRdb from immuneACCESS, are in-frame only. Not every clone is retained; where verified, under half of the shortfall comes from an unresolved V gene, and the cause of the rest is unknown. V, J and clone size reflect that table, while D and trimming were determined from the DNA. This sample comprises 400,000 to 450,000 clones, 89% of them detected only once. The ten largest make up roughly 1.5% of the sample.

For this clone: The antigen this receptor binds is unknown. Base qualities were left out, and no much larger clone turns up one base away.

At one collaborating source in Seattle, patients were enrolled during active infection and were followed longitudinally through the course of disease. Each collaborating institution followed its own protocols to collect whole blood in K2EDTA tubes. For TCRbeta analysis, collaborator samples were shipped as frozen whole blood, as isolated PBMCs, or as DNA extracted from either sample type. There are 14 amino acids in the CDR3, from cysteine to phenylalanine inclusive. The only DNA kept is the CDR3, 42 bases in frame from the first base. CDR1 and CDR2 were assigned from the germline V gene as SGHVS and FNYEAQ. Germline trimming: 5 bases from V, 6 bases from J; junction bases outside gene matches: 9.

The chain joins TRBV7-6 to TRBJ1-2, and 7 junction bases match TRBD1. The TCR was taken from a woman between 40 and 55 years old with COVID-19, enrolled during active disease. The source material was peripheral blood. The DNA reads as follows: TGTGCCAGCAGCCTCAGACAGGGTGAGAATGGCTACACCTTC. Translation gives CASSLRQGENGYTF.